Listed here are 17 T cell receptor beta chains from one sample, sequenced in a study of blood T cell repertoires in COVID-19. Only in-frame clones appear in the TCRdb table, and some are missing; sequencing was by immunoSEQ multiplex PCR. The sample has 90,000 to 110,000 clones; over 75% are singletons. The sample comprised peripheral blood. The receptors here all came from a woman in her 50s with acute or convalescent COVID-19.

This sequence joins TRBV5-1 and TRBJ1-1; TRBD1 agrees at 8 bases. CDR3 size: 15 residues. CDR1 and CDR2 from the germline V gene are SGHRS and YFSETQ. V lost 4 bases and J lost 1; bases outside the gene matches: 6. The CDR3: CASSEAGTGNTEAFF. In DNA, the CDR3 is TGCGCCAGCAGCGAGGCCGGGACAGGGAACACTGAAGCTTTCTTT.

The chain recombines TRBV7-6 with TRBJ2-3; 9 bases align to TRBD2. After removal of 3 bases from V and 4 bases from J, the junction contained 8 bases not matched to a gene. Looked up from germline, CDR1 is SGHVS and CDR2 is FNYEAQ. CDR3 length: 16 amino acids. CDR3 sequence: CASSLGPGLAADTQYF. CDR3 nucleotides: TGTGCCAGCAGCTTGGGCCCGGGACTAGCTGCAGATACGCAGTATTTT.

The V call is TRBV5-4, the J call TRBJ1-2; the D gene is possibly TRBD1 (6 bases). Trimming left V 4 bases short and J 8 bases short, with 24 bases between. The CDR3 sequence is 16 residues long. Germline V lookup: CDR1 SGHNT, CDR2 YYREEE (reference sequence). CDR3 in amino acids: CASSQVKAGVLEGYTF. DNA of the CDR3: TGTGCCAGCAGCCAAGTCAAAGCAGGGGTTCTGGAAGGCTACACCTTC.

This chain uses TRBV27 with TRBJ1-6; no definite D call. The CDR3 covers 16 residues. V was trimmed by 8 bases and J by 0 bases, leaving 14 bases between them. Germline-derived CDR1 and CDR2 are MNHEY and SMNVEV (reference sequence). CDR3 coding DNA: TGTGCCAGCGCACAAGGCCGGGGCTCCTATAATTCACCCCTCCACTTT. It is translated as CASAQGRGSYNSPLHF.

This clone has only one observation. The gene calls are TRBV5-1 and TRBJ1-3; a possible D gene is TRBD1 (5 bases). Deletions cut 4 bases from V and 3 bases from J, with 14 bases between. The CDR3 sequence is 15 residues long. The germline V gene has CDR1 SGHRS and CDR2 YFSETQ. This chain's CDR3 is CASSPLGVLGNTIYF. The CDR3, as DNA: TGCGCCAGCAGCCCTTTAGGGGTTCTTGGAAACACCATATATTTT.

In the case of this clone: The same CDR3 arises from other DNA sequences in this sample as well. J is TRBJ1-2 and V is TRBV5-1, with D possibly matching TRBD1 (5 bases). The germline CDR1 and CDR2 sequences are SGHRS and YFSETQ. Between the trimmed V and J ends, which lost 0 bases and 5 bases, there was a span of 14 bases. This CDR3 comprises 15 residues. CDR3 amino acids: CASSLGGTTSYGYTF. The CDR3 coding sequence is TGCGCCAGCAGCTTGGGCGGGACGACCAGTTATGGCTACACCTTC.

The V call is TRBV4-1, the J call TRBJ1-6; 9 nucleotides align to TRBD1. Germline V CDR1 and CDR2: MGHRA, YSYEKL. The length of the CDR3 is 16 residues. V lost 1 base and J lost 7; bases outside the gene matches: 5. In DNA form, the CDR3 reads TGCGCCAGCAGCCAAGGGGACAGGGCGACCAATTCACCCCTCCACTTT. This sequence encodes CASSQGDRATNSPLHF.

The table lists this clone with a count of one. This chain links TRBV12-3 or TRBV12-4 with TRBJ1-1, with TRBD1 matching over 7 bases. V lost 5 bases to trimming and J lost 5 bases; unmatched junction nucleotides: 5. The CDR3 length is 13 residues. CDR3 residues: CASSTTGVTEAFF. CDR3 bases: TGTGCCAGCAGTACAACAGGGGTAACTGAAGCTTTCTTT.

The rearrangement links TRBV5-4 to TRBJ1-4; D not certain. V dropped 2 bases and J dropped 3 bases, with 11 bases sitting between them. The CDR3 loop spans 15 amino acids. The V gene's germline CDR1 is SGHNT and CDR2 YYREEE (reference sequence). CDR3 sequence (DNA): TGTGCCAGCAGCTTTGGGAGCTCCTCTAATGAAAAACTGTTTTTT. Protein sequence: CASSFGSSSNEKLFF.

The V and J genes are TRBV5-4 and TRBJ1-2; 12 positions agree with TRBD1. Germline V CDR1 and CDR2: SGHNT, YYREEE (reference sequence). V trimming: 1 base; J trimming: 7 bases; junction bases outside the gene matches: 20. This CDR3 is 20 amino acids long. The CDR3 here is CASSLFQGLGQGAWRGGYTF. The CDR3, as DNA: TGTGCCAGCAGCTTGTTTCAGGGGCTGGGACAGGGGGCCTGGAGAGGTGGCTACACCTTC.

The J gene is TRBJ1-1, the V gene TRBV9, with a possible D match to TRBD1 (6 bases). This CDR3 is 13 amino acids long. The germline V and J ends were trimmed by 4 bases and 3 bases, with 10 bases remaining between them. Germline CDR1 is SGDLS and CDR2 is YYNGEE. CDR3 in amino acids: CASSNTGYTEAFF. CDR3 sequence (DNA): TGTGCCAGCAGCAACACAGGGTACACTGAAGCTTTCTTT.

The CDR3 region is CASSEGYRGYEQYF. DNA for the CDR3: TGCGCCAGCAGTGAGGGGTACAGGGGGTACGAGCAGTACTTC. The chain employs TRBV10-2 and TRBJ2-7; 8 positions agree with TRBD1. In germline, CDR1 is WSHSY, CDR2 SAAADI. The trim removed 2 bases at V and 4 bases at J, leaving 4 bases unmatched. This CDR3 has 14 amino acids.

The rearrangement links TRBV10-3 to TRBJ1-2; D might be TRBD1 (5 bases). This CDR3 is built from 14 residues. The V and J ends lost 2 bases and 5 bases respectively, with 12 bases between them. Germline V gene sequence: CDR1 ENHRY, CDR2 SYGVKD. DNA for the CDR3: TGTGCCATCAGTGAGCAGGGACTGAGGTATGGCTACACCTTC. It specifies CAISEQGLRYGYTF.

The chain combines TRBV27 with TRBJ2-4, with D perhaps TRBD2 (5 bases). V was pared by 10 bases and J by 3 bases, with 7 bases between. From germline, CDR1 is MNHEY and CDR2 SMNVEV (reference sequence). The CDR3 totals 11 residues. The CDR3 sequence: CATTSKNIQYF. The CDR3 DNA follows: TGTGCCACCACTAGCAAAAACATTCAGTACTTC.

The genes are TRBV5-6 and TRBJ2-4, with a weak D call TRBD1 (7 bases). V was trimmed by 0 bases and J by 2 bases, leaving 15 bases between them. The CDR3 contains 17 residues. Germline values: CDR1 SGHDT, CDR2 YYEEEE. This chain's CDR3 is CASSLGPGGLTKNIQYF. The CDR3 bases are TGTGCCAGCAGCTTGGGCCCAGGGGGACTCACCAAAAACATTCAGTACTTC.

V is TRBV2 and J is TRBJ1-1; 7 bases map to TRBD1. With V trimmed by 6 bases and J by 1 base, 2 bases remained unmatched. Germline values: CDR1 SNHLY, CDR2 FYNNEI. The CDR3 covers 13 residues. The CDR3 nucleotides are TGTGCCAGCAGGAGGGACAGGAACACTGAAGCTTTCTTT. Translating it yields CASRRDRNTEAFF.

This sequence joins TRBV3-1 (or the pseudogene TRBV3-2) and TRBJ1-6; D not resolved. Germline V gene lookup returns CDR1 LGHDT and CDR2 YNNKEL (reference sequence). The V end lost 0 bases, the J end lost 0 bases, and 18 bases lay between the germline ends. CDR3 size: 20 residues. The CDR3 spells CASSQDIPGATSSYNSPLHF. DNA of the CDR3: TGTGCCAGCAGCCAAGATATCCCGGGAGCCACAAGCTCCTATAATTCACCCCTCCACTTT.